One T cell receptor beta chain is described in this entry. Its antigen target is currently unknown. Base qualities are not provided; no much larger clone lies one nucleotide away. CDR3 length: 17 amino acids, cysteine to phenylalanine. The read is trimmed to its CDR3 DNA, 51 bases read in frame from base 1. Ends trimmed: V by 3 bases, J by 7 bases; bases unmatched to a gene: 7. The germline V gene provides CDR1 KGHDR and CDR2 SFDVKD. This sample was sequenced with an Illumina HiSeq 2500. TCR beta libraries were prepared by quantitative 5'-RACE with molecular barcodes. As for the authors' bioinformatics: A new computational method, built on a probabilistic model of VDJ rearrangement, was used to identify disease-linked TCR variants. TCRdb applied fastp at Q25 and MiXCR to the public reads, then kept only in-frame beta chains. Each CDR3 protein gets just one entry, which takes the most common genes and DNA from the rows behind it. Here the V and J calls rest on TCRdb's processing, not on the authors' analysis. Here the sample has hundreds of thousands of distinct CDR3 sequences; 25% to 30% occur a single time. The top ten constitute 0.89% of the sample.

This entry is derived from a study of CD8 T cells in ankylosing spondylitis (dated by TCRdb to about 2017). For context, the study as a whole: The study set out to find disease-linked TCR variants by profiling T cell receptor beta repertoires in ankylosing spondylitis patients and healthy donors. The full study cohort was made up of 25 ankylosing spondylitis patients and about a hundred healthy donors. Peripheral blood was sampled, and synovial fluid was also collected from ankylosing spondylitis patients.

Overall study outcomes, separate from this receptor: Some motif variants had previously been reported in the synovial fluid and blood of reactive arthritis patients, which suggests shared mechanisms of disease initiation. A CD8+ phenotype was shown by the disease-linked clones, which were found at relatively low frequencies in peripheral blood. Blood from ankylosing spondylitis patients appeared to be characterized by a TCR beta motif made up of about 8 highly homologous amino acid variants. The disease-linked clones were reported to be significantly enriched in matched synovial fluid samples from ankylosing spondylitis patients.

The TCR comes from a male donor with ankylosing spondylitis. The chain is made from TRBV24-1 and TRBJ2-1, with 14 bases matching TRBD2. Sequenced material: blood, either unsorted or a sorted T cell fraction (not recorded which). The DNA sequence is TGTGCCACCAGTGATGCGACTAGCGGGGGGGTAGGGAATGAGCAGTTCTTC. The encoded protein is CATSDATSGGVGNEQFF.